Below are 20 T cell receptor beta chains sequenced from a single sample in a study of blood T cell repertoires in COVID-19. The table came from immunoSEQ multiplex PCR; TCRdb's copy has only in-frame clones and leaves some out. The sample records about 110,000 clones, 88% being singletons. Sequencing input: peripheral blood. The source is a human donor in a cohort sampled during active COVID-19.

The V and J genes are TRBV12-3 or TRBV12-4 and TRBJ2-7; D call uncertain. This CDR3 is 13 amino acids long. Deletions cut 2 bases from V and 5 bases from J, with 10 bases between. The DNA for the CDR3 is TGTGCCAGCAGTTTAATCAGGCTTAACGAGCAGTACTTC. Translation: CASSLIRLNEQYF.

This clone was picked up one time. The chain employs TRBV2 and TRBJ1-1, with 7 bases fitting TRBD1. The CDR3 sequence is 14 residues long. The junction had 9 bases not matched to a gene; V was cut back by 4 bases and J by 7 bases. Germline V CDR1 and CDR2: SNHLY, FYNNEI. CDR3 bases: TGTGCCAGCAGTGTGAAAGGGGGCGTACATGAAGCTTTCTTT. Translated, it gives CASSVKGGVHEAFF.

V usage is TRBV9 and J usage is TRBJ2-2, with D possibly being TRBD2 (6 bases). The CDR3 extends over 14 amino acids. V shed 3 bases and J shed 5 bases, with 11 bases lying between them. CDR1 and CDR2 (germline): SGDLS, YYNGEE. The CDR3 loop is CASSGLGGTGELFF. The CDR3 DNA sequence: TGTGCCAGCAGCGGCCTGGGGGGAACCGGGGAGCTGTTTTTT.

The chain is built from TRBV11-3 and TRBJ2-1, with 9 bases lining up with TRBD2. The V gene end was trimmed by 1 base and the J gene end by 4 bases; junction bases not matched to a gene: 2. Germline assignment: CDR1 SGHNT and CDR2 YENEEA. CDR3 length: 15 residues. CDR3 in amino acids: CASSLGLAGYNEQFF. The CDR3 nucleotides read TGTGCCAGCAGCTTAGGGCTAGCGGGGTACAATGAGCAGTTCTTC.

The rearrangement joins TRBV3-1 (or the pseudogene TRBV3-2) to TRBJ2-2; possible D gene TRBD2, 5 bases. This CDR3 comprises 14 residues. V lost 1 base to trimming and J lost 6 bases, with 9 bases between them. The germline V gene has CDR1 LGHDT and CDR2 YNNKEL (reference sequence). CDR3 sequence reads: CASSQGGHPGELFF. CDR3 bases: TGTGCCAGCAGCCAAGGCGGGCACCCCGGGGAGCTGTTTTTT.

The rearrangement links TRBV19 to TRBJ1-6; D remains ambiguous. Trimming removed 0 bases at V and 6 bases at J, with 6 bases between. Germline CDR1 is LNHDA and CDR2 is SQIVND (reference sequence). This CDR3 comprises 14 residues. The DNA of the CDR3 is TGTGCCAGTAGTATAGAACGGGGTAATTCACCCCTCCACTTT. Translation: CASSIERGNSPLHF.

The rearrangement joins TRBV5-4 to TRBJ2-1; TRBD2 aligns across 14 bases. The germline gives CDR1 SGHNT, CDR2 YYREEE (reference sequence). Trimming cost V 3 bases and J 13 bases; bases outside gene matches: 3. The CDR3 consists of 13 residues. In DNA form, the CDR3 reads TGTGCCAGCAGCTGGGGACTAGCGGGAGAACAGTTCTTC. Translation gives CASSWGLAGEQFF.

Only one count was recorded for this clone. This sequence joins TRBV7-2 and TRBJ2-3, with D unclear. Germline V gene sequence: CDR1 SGHTA, CDR2 FQGNSA. This CDR3 is 13 amino acids long. Deletions cut 5 bases from V and 2 bases from J, with 8 bases between. DNA for the CDR3: TGTGCCAGCAGCCGAAGCCACACAGATACGCAGTATTTT. Translating gives CASSRSHTDTQYF.

V and J are TRBV28 and TRBJ2-1, with D perhaps matching TRBD1 (6 bases). The V gene lost 6 bases and the J gene lost 8 bases, with 17 bases spanning the gap. This CDR3 comprises 14 residues. The V gene's germline CDR1 is MDHEN and CDR2 SYDVKM. CDR3 amino acids: CASRSLDRRYEQFF. The CDR3 DNA follows: TGTGCCAGCAGGTCATTAGACAGGAGGTATGAGCAGTTCTTC. The full variable domain, rest sourced from reference TRBV28 and TRBJ2-1, is DVKVTQSSRYLVKRTGEKVFLECVQDMDHENMFWYRQDPGLGLRLIYFSYDVKMKEKGDIPEGYSVSREKKERFSLILESASTNQTSMYLCASRSLDRRYEQFFGPGTRLTVL.

The chain recombines TRBV4-1 with TRBJ1-2, with TRBD1 identical over 10 bases. Per germline, CDR1 MGHRA and CDR2 YSYEKL. V dropped 4 bases and J dropped 8; count of bases not matched to a gene: 4. The CDR3 is 13 amino acids. CDR3 bases: TGCGCCAGCAGCCCGACAGGGGGCGACGGCTACACCTTC. It is translated as CASSPTGGDGYTF.

This chain uses TRBV11-2 with TRBJ2-7; 9 bases map to TRBD1. Unmatched junction bases numbered 8, after V lost 6 bases and J lost 5 bases. Germline V gene lookup returns CDR1 SGHAT and CDR2 FQNNGV. The CDR3 covers 14 residues. The CDR3 spells CASSTDRGSHEQYF. As DNA, the CDR3 is TGTGCCAGCAGTACTGACAGGGGGTCCCACGAGCAGTACTTC.

The genes are TRBV27 and TRBJ2-1, with unresolved D. Trimming removed 5 bases at V and 2 bases at J, with 13 bases between. Germline values: CDR1 MNHEY, CDR2 SMNVEV (reference sequence). This CDR3 region has 15 residues. CDR3 loop: CASSLRFATYNEQFF. The CDR3 nucleotides read TGTGCCAGCAGTCTCCGGTTTGCCACCTACAATGAGCAGTTCTTC.

The chain combines TRBV12-3 or TRBV12-4 with TRBJ2-7; maybe TRBD2 (6 bases). V dropped 5 bases and J dropped 11 bases, with 13 bases sitting between them. The CDR3 sequence is 11 residues long. The CDR3 DNA is TGTGCCAGCAGTCTCGGGAGTAGAGAGTACTTC. Translated, it gives CASSLGSREYF.

This clone appeared a single time. The junction departs from the called germline gene at one end, perhaps through a read error. The V gene is TRBV7-7, the J gene TRBJ2-2; the match to TRBD2 covers 10 bases. This CDR3 has 15 amino acids. Germline CDR1 is SSHAT and CDR2 is FNYEAQ (reference sequence). The CDR3 reads CASTLIAGGTGELFF. As DNA, the CDR3 is TGTGCTAGCACCTTAATAGCGGGAGGCACCGGGGAGCTGTTTTTT.

This chain joins TRBV28 and TRBJ2-1; 8 nucleotides align to TRBD2. CDR3 length: 17 residues. Trimming took 1 base from V and 2 from J; bases not matched to a gene: 7. Germline assignment: CDR1 MDHEN and CDR2 SYDVKM. The DNA for the CDR3 is TGTGCCAGCAGTTTATCCACGGGAGGGCCTACCTACAATGAGCAGTTCTTC. Amino acids: CASSLSTGGPTYNEQFF.

This clone was recorded once. The genes are TRBV7-8 and TRBJ2-3; possibly TRBD2 for D (5 bases). CDR1 is SGHVS and CDR2 is FQNEAQ in the germline V gene. The CDR3 runs to 14 residues. The V end was cut by 5 bases, the J end by 5 bases, with 14 bases between. The CDR3 loop reads CASSPRGSGDTQYF. The CDR3 nucleotides are TGTGCCAGCAGCCCTCGGGGTTCCGGAGATACGCAGTATTTT.

V gene TRBV28 combines with J gene TRBJ2-5, with 7 bases identical to TRBD2. The ends lost 4 bases at V and 3 bases at J; junction bases unmatched: 11. Germline CDR1 is MDHEN and CDR2 is SYDVKM. CDR3 length: 16 residues. The CDR3 loop is CASSSRLAGGEETQYF. The CDR3 DNA sequence: TGTGCCAGCAGTTCACGTCTAGCTGGGGGGGAAGAGACCCAGTACTTC.

The V call is TRBV7-9, the J call TRBJ2-1, with 13 bases aligning to TRBD2. The CDR3 length is 15 residues. V lost 4 bases, J lost 9 bases, and 6 bases stayed unmatched. The germline gives CDR1 SEHNR, CDR2 FQNEAQ (reference sequence). CDR3 region: CASSSGLAGDGEQFF. DNA of the CDR3: TGTGCCAGCAGCTCTGGACTAGCGGGAGATGGTGAGCAGTTCTTC.

The chain employs TRBV19 and TRBJ2-1, with 8 bases that match TRBD2. CDR3 length: 15 amino acids. Germline trimming cut 3 bases from V and 6 bases from J; bases unmatched to any gene: 7. The V gene's germline CDR1 is LNHDA and CDR2 SQIVND (reference sequence). CDR3 region: CASSILVAGGNEQFF. In DNA, the CDR3 is TGTGCCAGTAGTATCCTCGTCGCGGGGGGCAATGAGCAGTTCTTC.

This clone was seen a few times. V and J are TRBV27 and TRBJ2-5, with 8 positions matching TRBD2. The CDR3 has 17 residues. The V gene end was trimmed by 5 bases and the J gene end by 5 bases; junction bases not matched to a gene: 16. Looked up from germline, CDR1 is MNHEY and CDR2 is SMNVEV (reference sequence). In DNA form, the CDR3 reads TGTGCCAGCAGTACGCGACCGGGACTAGGGGTCGGGGAGACCCAGTACTTC. It translates to CASSTRPGLGVGETQYF.